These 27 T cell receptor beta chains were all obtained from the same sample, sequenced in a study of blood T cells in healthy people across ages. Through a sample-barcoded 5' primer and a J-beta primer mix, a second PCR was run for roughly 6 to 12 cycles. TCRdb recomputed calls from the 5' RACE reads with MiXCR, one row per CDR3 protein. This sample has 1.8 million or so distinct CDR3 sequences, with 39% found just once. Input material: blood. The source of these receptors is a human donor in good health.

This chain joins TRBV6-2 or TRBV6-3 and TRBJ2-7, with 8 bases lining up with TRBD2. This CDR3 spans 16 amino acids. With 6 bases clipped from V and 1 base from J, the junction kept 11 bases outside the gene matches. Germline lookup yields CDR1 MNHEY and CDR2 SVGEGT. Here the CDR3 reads CASRKDGSGGSYEQYF. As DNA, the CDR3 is TGTGCCAGCAGAAAAGATGGAAGCGGGGGTTCCTACGAGCAGTACTTC.

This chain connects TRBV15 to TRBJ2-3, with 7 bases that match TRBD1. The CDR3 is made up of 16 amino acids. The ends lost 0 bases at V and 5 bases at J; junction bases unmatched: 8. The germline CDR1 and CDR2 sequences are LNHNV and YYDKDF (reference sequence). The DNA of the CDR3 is TGTGCCACCAGCAGAGATCTAGGGGGCCCGGTAGATACGCAGTATTTT. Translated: CATSRDLGGPVDTQYF.

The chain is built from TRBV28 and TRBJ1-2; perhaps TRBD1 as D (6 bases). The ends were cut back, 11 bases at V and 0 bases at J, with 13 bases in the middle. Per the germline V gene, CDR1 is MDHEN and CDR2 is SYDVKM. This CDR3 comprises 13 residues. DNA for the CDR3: TGTGCCGTCGAAGAGGGGGCTAACTATGGCTACACCTTC. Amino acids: CAVEEGANYGYTF.

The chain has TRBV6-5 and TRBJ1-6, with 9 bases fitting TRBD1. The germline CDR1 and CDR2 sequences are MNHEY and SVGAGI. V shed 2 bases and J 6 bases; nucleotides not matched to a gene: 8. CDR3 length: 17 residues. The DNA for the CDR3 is TGTGCCAGCAGTTACCGGGACAGGGATGGGAGTAATTCACCCCTCCACTTT. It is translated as CASSYRDRDGSNSPLHF.

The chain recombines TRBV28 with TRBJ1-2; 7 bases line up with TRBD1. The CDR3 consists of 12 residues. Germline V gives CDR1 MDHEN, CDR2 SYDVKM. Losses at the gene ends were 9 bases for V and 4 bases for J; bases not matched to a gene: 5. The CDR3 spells CASTGAGYGYTF. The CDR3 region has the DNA TGTGCCAGTACAGGGGCTGGCTATGGCTACACCTTC.

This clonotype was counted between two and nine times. The CDR3 region is CSANNRDLYNSPLHF. Written as DNA, the CDR3 is TGCAGTGCTAATAACAGGGACCTATATAATTCACCCCTCCACTTT. The chain is built from TRBV20-1 and TRBJ1-6; D perhaps matches TRBD1 (6 bases). Germline V gene sequence: CDR1 DFQATT, CDR2 SNEGSKA (reference sequence). The CDR3 runs to 15 residues. The V end lost 4 bases, the J end lost 4 bases, and 14 bases lay between the germline ends.

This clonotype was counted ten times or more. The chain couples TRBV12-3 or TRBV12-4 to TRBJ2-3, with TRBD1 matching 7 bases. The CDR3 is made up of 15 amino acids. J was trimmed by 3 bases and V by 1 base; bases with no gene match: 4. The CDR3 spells CASSLGAGGTDTQYF. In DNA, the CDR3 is TGTGCCAGCAGTTTAGGGGCAGGGGGAACAGATACGCAGTATTTT.

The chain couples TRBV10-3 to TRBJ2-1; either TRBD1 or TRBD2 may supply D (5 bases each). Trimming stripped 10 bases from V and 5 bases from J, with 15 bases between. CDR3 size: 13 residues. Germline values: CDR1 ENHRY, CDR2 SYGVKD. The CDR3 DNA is TGTGCCACCGGGACCCAATTCGACAATGAGCAGTTCTTC. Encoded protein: CATGTQFDNEQFF.

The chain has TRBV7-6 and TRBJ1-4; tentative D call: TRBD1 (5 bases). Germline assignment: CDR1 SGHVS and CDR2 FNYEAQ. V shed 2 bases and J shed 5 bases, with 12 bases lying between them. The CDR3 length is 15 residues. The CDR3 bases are TGTGCCAGCAGCTTAATGGGACGGTTCAATGAAAAACTGTTTTTT. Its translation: CASSLMGRFNEKLFF.

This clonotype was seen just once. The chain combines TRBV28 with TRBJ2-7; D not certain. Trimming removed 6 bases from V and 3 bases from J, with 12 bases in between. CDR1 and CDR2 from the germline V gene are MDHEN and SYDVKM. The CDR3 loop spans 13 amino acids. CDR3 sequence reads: CASSPSLHYEQYF. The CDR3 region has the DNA TGTGCCAGCAGCCCCTCTCTCCACTACGAGCAGTACTTC. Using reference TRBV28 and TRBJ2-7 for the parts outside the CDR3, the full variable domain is DVKVTQSSRYLVKRTGEKVFLECVQDMDHENMFWYRQDPGLGLRLIYFSYDVKMKEKGDIPEGYSVSREKKERFSLILESASTNQTSMYLCASSPSLHYEQYFGPGTRLTVT.

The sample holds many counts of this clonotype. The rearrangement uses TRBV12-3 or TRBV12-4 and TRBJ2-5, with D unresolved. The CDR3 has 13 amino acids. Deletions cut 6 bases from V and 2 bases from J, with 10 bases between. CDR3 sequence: CASSYGRQETQYF. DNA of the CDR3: TGTGCCAGCAGCTATGGTCGACAAGAGACCCAGTACTTC.

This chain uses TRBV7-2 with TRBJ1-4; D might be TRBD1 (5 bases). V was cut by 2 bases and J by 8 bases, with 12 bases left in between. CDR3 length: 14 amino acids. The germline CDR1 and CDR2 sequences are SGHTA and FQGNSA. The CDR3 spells CASSLRGNREKLFF. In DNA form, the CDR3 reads TGTGCCAGCAGCTTACGGGGCAACAGGGAAAAACTGTTTTTT.

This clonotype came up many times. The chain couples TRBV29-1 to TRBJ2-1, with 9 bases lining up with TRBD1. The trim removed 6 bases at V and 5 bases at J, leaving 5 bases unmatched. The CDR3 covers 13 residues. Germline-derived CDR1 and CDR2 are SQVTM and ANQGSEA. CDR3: CSVRQGVDNEQFF. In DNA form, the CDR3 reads TGCAGCGTCCGACAGGGGGTTGACAATGAGCAGTTCTTC.

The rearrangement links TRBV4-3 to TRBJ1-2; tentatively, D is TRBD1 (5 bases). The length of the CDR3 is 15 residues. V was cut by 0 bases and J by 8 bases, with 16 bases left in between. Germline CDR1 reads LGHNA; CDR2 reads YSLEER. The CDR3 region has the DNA TGCGCCAGCAGCCAAGAGGTGACAGTAAACAACGGCTACACCTTC. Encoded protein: CASSQEVTVNNGYTF.

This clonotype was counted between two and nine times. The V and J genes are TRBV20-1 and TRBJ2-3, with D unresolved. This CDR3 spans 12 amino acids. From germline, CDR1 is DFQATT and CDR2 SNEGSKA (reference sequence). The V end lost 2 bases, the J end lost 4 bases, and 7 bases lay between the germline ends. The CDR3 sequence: CSARFGADTQYF. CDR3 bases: TGCAGTGCTAGATTTGGGGCAGATACGCAGTATTTT.

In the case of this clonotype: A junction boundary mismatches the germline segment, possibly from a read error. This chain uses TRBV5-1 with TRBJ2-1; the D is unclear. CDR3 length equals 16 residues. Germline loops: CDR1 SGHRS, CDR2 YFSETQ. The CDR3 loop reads CASSRQTASSCNEQFF. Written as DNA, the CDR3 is TGCGCCAGCAGCCGCCAAACTGCGAGCTCCTGCAATGAGCAGTTCTTC. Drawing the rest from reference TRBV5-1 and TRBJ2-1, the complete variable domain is KAGVTQTPRYLIKTRGQQVTLSCSPISGHRSVSWYQQTPGQGLQFLFEYFSETQRNKGNFPGRFSGRQFSNSRSEMNVSTLELGDSALYLCASSRQTASSCNEQFFGPGTRLTVL.

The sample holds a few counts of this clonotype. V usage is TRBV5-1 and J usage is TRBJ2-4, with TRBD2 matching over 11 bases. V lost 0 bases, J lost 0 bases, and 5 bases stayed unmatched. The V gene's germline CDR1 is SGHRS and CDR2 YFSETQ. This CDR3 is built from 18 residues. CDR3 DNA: TGCGCCAGCAGCTTGGAACGGACTAGCGGGTTAGCCAAAAACATTCAGTACTTC. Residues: CASSLERTSGLAKNIQYF.

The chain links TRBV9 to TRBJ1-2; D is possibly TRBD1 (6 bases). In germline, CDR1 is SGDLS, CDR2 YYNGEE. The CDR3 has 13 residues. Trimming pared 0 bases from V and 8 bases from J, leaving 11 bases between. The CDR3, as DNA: TGTGCCAGCAGCGTAGAGGGGGGGGACGGCTACACCTTC. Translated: CASSVEGGDGYTF.

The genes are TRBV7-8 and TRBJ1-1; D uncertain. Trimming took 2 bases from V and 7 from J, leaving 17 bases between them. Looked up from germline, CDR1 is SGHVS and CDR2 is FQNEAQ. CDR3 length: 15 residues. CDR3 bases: TGTGCCAGCAGCTTATTGATTGTTGAGGACGGTGAAGCTTTCTTT. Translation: CASSLLIVEDGEAFF.

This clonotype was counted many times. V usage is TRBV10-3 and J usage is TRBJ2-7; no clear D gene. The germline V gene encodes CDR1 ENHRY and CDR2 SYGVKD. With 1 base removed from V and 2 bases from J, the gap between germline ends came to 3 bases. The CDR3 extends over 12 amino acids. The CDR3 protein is CAISELPYEQYF. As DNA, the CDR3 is TGTGCCATCAGTGAGTTGCCCTACGAGCAGTACTTC.

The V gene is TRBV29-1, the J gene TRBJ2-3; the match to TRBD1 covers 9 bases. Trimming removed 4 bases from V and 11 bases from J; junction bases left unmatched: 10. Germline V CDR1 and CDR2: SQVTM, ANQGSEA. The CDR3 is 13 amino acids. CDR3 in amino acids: CSVVPTNRGRQYF. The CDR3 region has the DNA TGCAGCGTTGTCCCCACCAACAGGGGGCGGCAGTATTTT.

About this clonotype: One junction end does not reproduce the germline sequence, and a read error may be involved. CDR3 residues: CGTVDRDTDTQYF. The DNA for the CDR3 is TGCGGTACCGTGGACAGGGACACAGATACGCAGTATTTT. The chain couples TRBV27 to TRBJ2-3; 8 positions agree with TRBD1. The CDR3 is 13 amino acids. Looked up from germline, CDR1 is MNHEY and CDR2 is SMNVEV (reference sequence).

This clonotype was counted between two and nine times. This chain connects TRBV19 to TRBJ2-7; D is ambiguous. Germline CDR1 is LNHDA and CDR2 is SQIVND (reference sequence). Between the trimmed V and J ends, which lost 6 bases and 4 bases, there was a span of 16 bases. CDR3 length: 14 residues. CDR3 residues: CASRGKDTKYEQYF. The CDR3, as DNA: TGTGCCAGTAGGGGGAAAGACACGAAATACGAGCAGTACTTC.

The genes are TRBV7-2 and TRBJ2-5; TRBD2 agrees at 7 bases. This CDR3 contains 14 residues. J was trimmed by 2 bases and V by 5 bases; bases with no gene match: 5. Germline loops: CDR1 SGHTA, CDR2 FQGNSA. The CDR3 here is CASSPAGLQETQYF. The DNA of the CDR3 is TGTGCCAGCAGCCCGGCGGGACTACAAGAGACCCAGTACTTC.

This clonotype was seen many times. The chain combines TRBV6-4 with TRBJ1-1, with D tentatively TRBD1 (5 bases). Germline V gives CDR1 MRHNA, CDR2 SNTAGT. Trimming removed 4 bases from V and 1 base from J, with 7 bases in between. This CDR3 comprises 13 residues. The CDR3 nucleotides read TGTGCCAGCAGTGTTGACAGGAACACTGAAGCTTTCTTT. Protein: CASSVDRNTEAFF.

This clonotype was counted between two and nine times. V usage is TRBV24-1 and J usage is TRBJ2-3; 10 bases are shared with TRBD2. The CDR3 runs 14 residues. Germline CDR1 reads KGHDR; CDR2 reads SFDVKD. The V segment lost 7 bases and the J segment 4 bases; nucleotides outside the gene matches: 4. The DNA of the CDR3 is TGTGCCACCAGAAGCGGGGGGGCCCCAGATACGCAGTATTTT. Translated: CATRSGGAPDTQYF.

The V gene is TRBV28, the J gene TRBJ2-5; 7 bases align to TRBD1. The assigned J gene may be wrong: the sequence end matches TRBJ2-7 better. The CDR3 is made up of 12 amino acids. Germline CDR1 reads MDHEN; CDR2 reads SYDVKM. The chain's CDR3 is CASSGTVFEQYF. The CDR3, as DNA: TGTGCCAGCAGCGGGACAGTTTTCGAGCAGTACTTC.